The source of this T cell receptor (beta chain) is a study of blood T cells in healthy people across ages. CDR1 and CDR2 from the germline V gene are SQVTM and ANQGSEA. The CDR3 consists of 13 residues. Study-wide results and limits: In older individuals, TCR beta diversity per million T cells was lower, falling roughly linearly with age.

Remarks on this clonotype: Its antigen is still unknown.

It was with a sample-barcoded 5' primer and a J-beta primer mix that a second PCR of about 7 to 12 cycles was run. TCRdb redid the calling of the 5' RACE reads with MiXCR, one entry per CDR3 protein. Of about 1 million distinct CDR3 sequences listed, roughly 24% are singletons. The sample also formed part of further work on T cells of mothers and their children.

The receptor comes from a girl aged 2 to 9 in good health. The sample comprised blood. This chain joins TRBV29-1 and TRBJ2-1; 7 bases map to TRBD1. The J call is uncertain, as TRBJ2-5 better fits the DNA end. CDR3 nucleotides: TGCAGCGTGGCACAGGGGCCTCAAGAGACCCAGTACTTC. Its translation is CSVAQGPQETQYF.